This T cell receptor beta chain originates from a study of blood T cell repertoires in COVID-19. After removal of 4 bases from V and 0 bases from J, the junction contained 7 bases not matched to a gene. This CDR3 region has 16 residues. CDR1 and CDR2 (germline): SGHRS, YFSETQ. The assay was immunoSEQ multiplex PCR, and TCRdb's table has in-frame clones only and misses some. The profile shows around 210,000 clones, 89% of them singletons. The rearrangement uses TRBV5-1 and TRBJ1-1; 9 bases agree with TRBD1. Source material: PBMCs or T cells enriched from blood (not recorded which). The receptor comes from a woman under 30 who had recovered from COVID-19. In DNA form, the CDR3 reads TGCGCCAGCAGCCCGGACAGGGGTGAAGTGAACACTGAAGCTTTCTTT. Translated, it gives CASSPDRGEVNTEAFF. The full variable domain, rest sourced from reference TRBV5-1 and TRBJ1-1, is KAGVTQTPRYLIKTRGQQVTLSCSPISGHRSVSWYQQTPGQGLQFLFEYFSETQRNKGNFPGRFSGRQFSNSRSEMNVSTLELGDSALYLCASSPDRGEVNTEAFFGQGTRLTVV.